This T cell receptor beta chain was found in a study of CD8+CD57+ T cells in acquired aplastic anemia. Turning to the study itself: The average for DNA from sorted CD4+ and CD8+ cells was 3 to 3.5 ug.

CDR3 and TCR beta VDJ profiling relied on genomic DNA as the template. Each CDR3 protein gets one entry after TCRdb re-called the reads with MiXCR. Here the sample spans roughly 180,000 distinct CDR3 sequences, approximately 49% being singletons. The CDR3 totals 13 residues. Germline V gives CDR1 SGHVS, CDR2 FQNEAQ. General study points: The study identified roughly 29 CD8+ CDR3 sequences shared by patients and controls. CD8+ Simpson's diversity in patients was not significantly different from that in controls.

In the case of this clonotype: As yet, its antigen is unknown.

Sequenced sample: sorted CD4+, CD8+, or CD8+CD57+ T cells (not recorded which) from PBMCs. The clonotype originates from a human donor in good health. The chain uses TRBV7-8 and TRBJ2-5; D gene ambiguous. The J call may be wrong; the DNA end is better matched by TRBJ2-1. The CDR3 nucleotides are TGTGCCAGCAGCATTAGAGGCCAGTATGAGCAGTTCTTC. It is translated as CASSIRGQYEQFF.